One and the same sample provided the 15 T cell receptor beta chains below, sequenced in a study of T cells in localized non-small cell lung cancer. Produced via immunoSEQ multiplex PCR; TCRdb's table is partial and in-frame only. The sample includes roughly 3,100 clones, 25% to 35% of them seen just once. Sample: lung tumor tissue, taken before any cancer treatment. The receptors stem from a man aged 35 to 69 with stage I lung adenocarcinoma.

The genes are TRBV19 and TRBJ1-2; the D is unclear. The CDR3 spans 17 residues. V was clipped by 1 base and J by 4 bases, with 19 bases between them. Germline lookup yields CDR1 LNHDA and CDR2 SQIVND (reference sequence). Written as DNA, the CDR3 is TGTGCCAGTAGTATAGCCGTCGGCGGTTTTGGGGTCTATGGCTACACCTTC. Translated: CASSIAVGGFGVYGYTF.

This clone was counted a few times. The chain uses TRBV28 and TRBJ1-1, with 12 bases fitting TRBD1. V trimming: 5 bases; J trimming: 0 bases; junction bases outside the gene matches: 10. The CDR3 consists of 18 residues. Germline V gives CDR1 MDHEN, CDR2 SYDVKM. The CDR3 DNA sequence: TGTGCCAGCAGTCTCCCCGGGACAGGGGGCGGCATGAACACTGAAGCTTTCTTT. This encodes CASSLPGTGGGMNTEAFF.

This sequence joins TRBV11-3 and TRBJ1-2; 9 bases line up with TRBD1. After removal of 5 bases from V and 4 bases from J, the junction contained 5 bases not matched to a gene. The CDR3 runs to 14 residues. Germline V lookup: CDR1 SGHNT, CDR2 YENEEA. The CDR3 spells CASSEGQGGYGYTF. The CDR3 region has the DNA TGTGCCAGCAGCGAGGGACAGGGAGGCTATGGCTACACCTTC.

This clone was seen only once. The rearrangement joins TRBV19 to TRBJ1-4; TRBD1 is a possible D gene (6 bases). CDR3 size: 14 residues. Between the trimmed V and J ends, which lost 4 bases and 5 bases, there was a span of 11 bases. CDR1 and CDR2 from the germline V gene are LNHDA and SQIVND (reference sequence). In nucleotides, the CDR3 is TGTGCCAGTAGTACCGGACAGAGGAATGAAAAACTGTTTTTT. Translating it yields CASSTGQRNEKLFF.

This chain joins TRBV11-3 and TRBJ2-2, with TRBD1 identical over 8 bases. Per the germline V gene, CDR1 is SGHNT and CDR2 is YENEEA. V dropped 4 bases and J dropped 1; count of bases not matched to a gene: 11. This CDR3 spans 18 amino acids. CDR3 in amino acids: CASSSIPADRGNTGELFF. The CDR3 coding sequence is TGTGCCAGCAGCTCCATCCCCGCAGACAGGGGGAACACCGGGGAGCTGTTTTTT.

The chain is built from TRBV19 and TRBJ2-6; unclear D gene. This CDR3 is 15 amino acids long. The V and J ends lost 2 bases and 0 bases respectively, with 5 bases between them. Germline V gives CDR1 LNHDA, CDR2 SQIVND (reference sequence). The chain's CDR3 is CASSIMSSGANVLTF. The CDR3 bases are TGTGCCAGTAGTATAATGAGCTCTGGGGCCAACGTCCTGACTTTC. Full variable domain (rest looked up from reference TRBV19 and TRBJ2-6): DGGITQSPKYLFRKEGQNVTLSCEQNLNHDAMYWYRQDPGQGLRLIYYSQIVNDFQKGDIAEGYSVSREKKESFPLTVTSAQKNPTAFYLCASSIMSSGANVLTFGAGSRLTVL.

By its share, this clone is medium-sized. The CDR3 DNA reads TGTGCCAGCAGTGAAGGGACAGGGGGCACTGAAGCTTTCTTT. The encoded protein is CASSEGTGGTEAFF. The chain employs TRBV6-1 and TRBJ1-1, with 10 nucleotides matching TRBD1. Per germline, CDR1 MNHNS and CDR2 SASEGT. Trimming took 1 base from V and 4 from J; bases not matched to a gene: 0. This CDR3 is 14 amino acids long.

This chain connects TRBV6-7 to TRBJ1-5; D call uncertain. Being an ORF, TRBV6-7 has a function that is uncertain. The CDR3 runs to 13 residues. V was pared by 1 base and J by 5 bases, with 6 bases between. The CDR3 DNA reads as TGTGCCAGCAGTTACTTTGGCGATCAGCCCCAGCATTTT. Translating gives CASSYFGDQPQHF.

The V gene is TRBV18, the J gene TRBJ1-2, with 8 bases aligning to TRBD1. The V segment lost 5 bases and the J segment 3 bases; nucleotides outside the gene matches: 5. CDR1 and CDR2 (germline): KGHSH, LQKENI. The CDR3 runs 14 residues. The CDR3 DNA reads TGTGCCAGCTCATCAGGGGGCGGCCACTATGGCTACACCTTC. Amino acid sequence: CASSSGGGHYGYTF.

In this sample, this clone is medium-sized (0.01 to 0.1%). The gene calls are TRBV9 and TRBJ1-2, with D unclear. The CDR3 covers 14 residues. Trimming pared 0 bases from V and 4 bases from J, leaving 10 bases between. CDR1 and CDR2 (germline): SGDLS, YYNGEE. The CDR3 sequence is CASSVDRAGYGYTF. The DNA of the CDR3 is TGTGCCAGCAGCGTAGATAGAGCAGGCTATGGCTACACCTTC.

The chain joins TRBV6-8 to TRBJ1-4, with D possibly TRBD1 on 5 matching bases. Per germline, CDR1 MNHGY and CDR2 SAAAGT. V dropped 5 bases and J dropped 5 bases, with 15 bases sitting between them. The CDR3 consists of 15 residues. The CDR3 loop reads CASSPSGRGNEKLFF. The CDR3 DNA reads TGTGCCAGCAGTCCCTCGGGGAGGGGAAATGAAAAACTGTTTTTT.

This chain links TRBV6-8 with TRBJ1-3; the D is unclear. The CDR3 is 15 amino acids. Germline V gene data show CDR1 as MNHGY and CDR2 as SAAAGT. Trimming left V 6 bases short and J 1 base short, with 13 bases between. CDR3 sequence: CASSDDVVSGNTIYF. The CDR3, as DNA: TGTGCCAGCAGCGACGACGTTGTTTCTGGAAACACCATATATTTT.

In its sample, this clone ranks as medium-sized (0.01 to 0.1%). The V gene is TRBV11-3, the J gene TRBJ2-7; D may be TRBD2 (7 bases). This CDR3 contains 16 residues. Trimming left V 3 bases short and J 1 base short, with 16 bases between. From germline, CDR1 is SGHNT and CDR2 YENEEA. The CDR3 bases are TGTGCCAGCAGCTTGGGAGGGGGGGCGCAATCCTACGAGCAGTACTTC. Its protein is CASSLGGGAQSYEQYF.

This clone was counted between two and nine times. The CDR3 coding sequence is TGTGCCAGCAGCTTTGCCGGGACAGGGGGCGTTTGGGAAAAACTGTTTTTT. It codes for CASSFAGTGGVWEKLFF. The V and J genes are TRBV7-6 and TRBJ1-4; TRBD1 aligns across 12 bases. J was trimmed by 8 bases and V by 3 bases; bases with no gene match: 10. The CDR3 has 17 amino acids. CDR1 is SGHVS and CDR2 is FNYEAQ in the germline V gene.

The chain has TRBV9 and TRBJ2-5, with D hard to call. V lost 4 bases and J 5 bases, leaving 12 bases between the germline ends. CDR3 length: 13 residues. Germline V gives CDR1 SGDLS, CDR2 YYNGEE. This CDR3 reads CASSSSPRETQYF. The CDR3 nucleotides read TGTGCCAGCAGCTCTTCACCCAGGGAGACCCAGTACTTC.